Presented here are 22 T cell receptor beta chains from one specimen sequenced in a study of blood T cell repertoires in COVID-19 (TCRdb year 2020). The library was produced with the immunoSEQ multiplex PCR assay. The table was pulled from immuneACCESS by TCRdb, which kept in-frame rearrangements only. Such tables lose some clones; where checked, under half of the loss comes from unresolved V genes, and the rest has no known cause. In all, the sample holds 90,000 to 100,000 clones, and 81% of those were seen once. Less than 4.5% of the sample rests with the top ten. The sequencing sample was made of peripheral blood. Every receptor here comes from a man aged 60 to 69 with acute or convalescent COVID-19.

The V gene is TRBV5-1, the J gene TRBJ1-4; the D is unclear. The CDR3 totals 14 residues. Per the germline V gene, CDR1 is SGHRS and CDR2 is YFSETQ. Trimming shortened V by 4 bases and J by 3 bases, and 10 bases separated the two germline ends. This CDR3 reads CASSSGMANEKLFF. In DNA, the CDR3 is TGCGCCAGCAGCAGCGGGATGGCTAATGAAAAACTGTTTTTT. The complete variable domain, with remaining parts taken from reference TRBV5-1 and TRBJ1-4, reads KAGVTQTPRYLIKTRGQQVTLSCSPISGHRSVSWYQQTPGQGLQFLFEYFSETQRNKGNFPGRFSGRQFSNSRSEMNVSTLELGDSALYLCASSSGMANEKLFFGSGTQLSVL.

The chain joins TRBV12-3 or TRBV12-4 to TRBJ1-2; TRBD1 aligns across 11 bases. The CDR3 sequence is 13 residues long. J gave up 10 bases and V 6 bases, and 7 bases lay outside the gene matches. The DNA of the CDR3 is TGTGCCAGCAGGCGGACAGGGGGCCCAACCTACACCTTC. This sequence encodes CASRRTGGPTYTF.

The chain employs TRBV4-3 and TRBJ2-3, with D possibly matching TRBD1 (6 bases). Germline V gene data show CDR1 as LGHNA and CDR2 as YSLEER. The CDR3 sequence is 16 residues long. Trimming stripped 0 bases from V and 6 bases from J, with 16 bases between. In nucleotides, the CDR3 is TGCGCCAGCAGCCAAGATAGTACAGGGAGATCCGATACGCAGTATTTT. It yields the protein CASSQDSTGRSDTQYF.

This sequence joins TRBV24-1 and TRBJ2-2, with 8 bases identical to TRBD2. Germline assignment: CDR1 KGHDR and CDR2 SFDVKD. The CDR3 contains 13 residues. Germline trimming cut 12 bases from V and 4 bases from J; bases unmatched to any gene: 6. The CDR3, as DNA: TGTGCCGCCGGGGGGGCCGTCACCGGGGAGCTGTTTTTT. Its protein product is CAAGGAVTGELFF.

The rearrangement uses TRBV5-6 and TRBJ1-5, with 9 bases matching TRBD1. The CDR3 totals 15 residues. Trimming at V came to 1 base and at J to 11 bases, leaving 10 bases not matched to a gene. CDR1 and CDR2 from the germline V gene are SGHDT and YYEEEE. CDR3 in amino acids: CASSLLGQGQGSQHF. The DNA of the CDR3 is TGTGCCAGCAGCTTGCTGGGACAGGGCCAAGGGTCCCAGCATTTT.

The chain is built from TRBV7-2 and TRBJ1-1; TRBD1 matches at 11 bases. Trimming took 6 bases from V and 6 from J; bases not matched to a gene: 6. The CDR3 extends over 14 amino acids. Germline V gene sequence: CDR1 SGHTA, CDR2 FQGNSA. The CDR3 DNA is TGTGCCAGCAGGTCCGGACAGGGGGCTGCTGAAGCTTTCTTT. Translated: CASRSGQGAAEAFF.

The chain couples TRBV10-3 to TRBJ2-5, with D maybe TRBD2 (5 bases). V dropped 3 bases and J dropped 5 bases, with 13 bases sitting between them. Germline V lookup: CDR1 ENHRY, CDR2 SYGVKD. The CDR3 has 14 residues. The CDR3 DNA reads as TGTGCCATCAGTGAATCGGCCGGGGAGGAGACCCAGTACTTC. The encoded protein is CAISESAGEETQYF.

The chain employs TRBV7-2 and TRBJ2-3; 10 positions agree with TRBD2. The germline CDR1 and CDR2 sequences are SGHTA and FQGNSA. V shed 5 bases and J 4 bases; nucleotides not matched to a gene: 6. There are 15 residues in the CDR3. The CDR3 protein is CASSKRSGRSDTQYF. The CDR3 nucleotides are TGTGCCAGCAGCAAGCGTAGCGGGAGGTCAGATACGCAGTATTTT.

This chain connects TRBV5-4 to TRBJ1-2; no reliable D call. Trimming removed 3 bases from V and 2 bases from J, with 20 bases in between. The CDR3 runs to 17 residues. The V gene's germline CDR1 is SGHNT and CDR2 YYREEE (reference sequence). This CDR3 is CASSSPPGSGTNYGYTF. DNA of the CDR3: TGTGCCAGCAGCTCACCTCCGGGTTCCGGCACGAACTATGGCTACACCTTC.

The J gene is TRBJ1-2, the V gene TRBV2; 7 nucleotides agree with TRBD1. Germline trimming cut 2 bases from V and 2 bases from J; bases unmatched to any gene: 2. Per germline, CDR1 SNHLY and CDR2 FYNNEI. The CDR3 is made up of 14 amino acids. The CDR3 bases are TGTGCCAGCAGTGAACAGGGGGGCAACTATGGCTACACCTTC. It is translated as CASSEQGGNYGYTF. The entire variable domain, with the rest obtained from reference TRBV2 and TRBJ1-2, is as follows: EPEVTQTPSHQVTQMGQEVILRCVPISNHLYFYWYRQILGQKVEFLVSFYNNEISEKSEIFDDQFSVERPDGSNFTLKIRSTKLEDSAMYFCASSEQGGNYGYTFGSGTRLTVV.

The chain combines TRBV30 with TRBJ1-6, with D perhaps TRBD1 (5 bases). Per germline, CDR1 GTSNPN and CDR2 SVGIG (reference sequence). CDR3 size: 17 residues. V was cut by 2 bases and J by 0 bases, with 14 bases left in between. CDR3 residues: CAWSLSREDSYNSPLHF. CDR3 nucleotide sequence: TGTGCCTGGAGTCTGAGCAGGGAGGACTCCTATAATTCACCCCTCCACTTT.

The chain is built from TRBV6-1 and TRBJ1-2; TRBD1 is a possible D gene (5 bases). Germline CDR1 MNHNS, CDR2 SASEGT. The CDR3 spans 13 residues. Trimming took 2 bases from V and 8 from J, leaving 12 bases between them. The CDR3 reads CASSESGTGGYTF. The CDR3 DNA is TGTGCCAGCAGTGAATCCGGGACTGGGGGCTACACCTTC.

V and J are TRBV21-1 and TRBJ2-7; the DNA was not used to check the table's D call, TRBD2. TRBV21-1 is a known pseudogene. The CDR3 has 17 amino acids. CDR3 amino acids: CASSKSFWEREGGEQYF. DNA for the CDR3: TGTGCCAGCAGCAAAAGTTTTTGGGAGCGGGAGGGCGGCGAGCAGTACTTC.

V is TRBV7-2 and J is TRBJ2-7, with TRBD2 as a possible D gene (6 bases). CDR1 is SGHTA, CDR2 FQGNSA, per germline. This CDR3 comprises 15 residues. V was cut by 5 bases and J by 2 bases, with 16 bases left in between. The chain's CDR3 is CASSPEAGPTYEQYF. CDR3 DNA: TGTGCCAGCAGCCCTGAAGCGGGTCCAACCTACGAGCAGTACTTC.

The rearrangement joins TRBV4-2 to TRBJ2-1; 8 bases fit TRBD2. The germline gives CDR1 LGHNA, CDR2 YNFKEQ. Unmatched junction bases numbered 8, after V lost 0 bases and J lost 1 base. The CDR3 contains 18 residues. Written as DNA, the CDR3 is TGTGCCAGCAGCCAAGATATTCCTAGCGGGTGGTCCTACAATGAGCAGTTCTTC. Protein sequence: CASSQDIPSGWSYNEQFF.

This chain links TRBV9 with TRBJ1-1; no clear D gene. This CDR3 comprises 13 residues. V dropped 0 bases and J dropped 4 bases, with 7 bases sitting between them. The germline V gene has CDR1 SGDLS and CDR2 YYNGEE. This CDR3 is CASSVAVGTEAFF. In nucleotides, the CDR3 is TGTGCCAGCAGCGTAGCGGTTGGCACTGAAGCTTTCTTT.

CDR3 nucleotide sequence: TGTGCCAGCAGCCCGAGGACTTCTGCAGGCGGGGAGCTGTTTTTT. Translated: CASSPRTSAGGELFF. The chain is built from TRBV7-2 and TRBJ2-2, with a tentative D call TRBD2 (5 bases). The CDR3 covers 15 residues. Trimming left V 5 bases short and J 7 bases short, with 17 bases between. CDR1 is SGHTA and CDR2 is FQGNSA in the germline V gene.

This rearrangement joins TRBV6-2 or TRBV6-3 to TRBJ2-7; D possibly corresponds to TRBD1 (5 bases). Trimming took 0 bases from V and 0 from J, leaving 15 bases between them. Germline V gene sequence: CDR1 MNHEY, CDR2 SVGEGT. This CDR3 region has 17 residues. The CDR3 DNA is TGTGCCAGCAGTTACTCGAAAGCCACAAGGGGCTCCTACGAGCAGTACTTC. Its protein is CASSYSKATRGSYEQYF.

The DNA of the CDR3 is TGTGCCAGCAGCCCAGGACAGGGGGCGTTCGCTGAAGCTTTCTTT. It codes for CASSPGQGAFAEAFF. The chain employs TRBV11-3 and TRBJ1-1; 11 positions match TRBD1. Germline CDR1 SGHNT, CDR2 YENEEA. This CDR3 has 15 residues. The junction had 8 bases not matched to a gene; V was cut back by 5 bases and J by 6 bases.

The genes are TRBV5-1 and TRBJ1-1; D unresolved. Trimming pared 7 bases from V and 2 bases from J, leaving 12 bases between. The CDR3 has 13 amino acids. The germline V gene has CDR1 SGHRS and CDR2 YFSETQ. The CDR3 DNA reads TGCGCCAGCTTAAGGGAGCCAAACACTGAAGCTTTCTTT. Translated: CASLREPNTEAFF.

A word on this clone: This CDR3 is also generated by other DNA sequences in the sample. The gene calls are TRBV7-9 and TRBJ2-7, with D possibly matching TRBD2 (5 bases). CDR1 SEHNR and CDR2 FQNEAQ come from the germline V gene (reference sequence). The ends were cut back, 2 bases at V and 0 bases at J, with 8 bases in the middle. This CDR3 comprises 14 residues. CDR3 sequence (DNA): TGTGCCAGCAGCTTACGGGATAGCTCCTACGAGCAGTACTTC. It yields the protein CASSLRDSSYEQYF.

This clone was found a few times. DNA of the CDR3: TGCGCCAGCAGCCGCACCCATGACCGGGACAGCGAAAATGAAAAACTGTTTTTT. Protein product: CASSRTHDRDSENEKLFF. The rearrangement uses TRBV4-1 and TRBJ1-4; 7 nucleotides align to TRBD1. This CDR3 comprises 18 residues. V dropped 4 bases and J dropped 5; count of bases not matched to a gene: 16. Germline V CDR1 and CDR2: MGHRA, YSYEKL.